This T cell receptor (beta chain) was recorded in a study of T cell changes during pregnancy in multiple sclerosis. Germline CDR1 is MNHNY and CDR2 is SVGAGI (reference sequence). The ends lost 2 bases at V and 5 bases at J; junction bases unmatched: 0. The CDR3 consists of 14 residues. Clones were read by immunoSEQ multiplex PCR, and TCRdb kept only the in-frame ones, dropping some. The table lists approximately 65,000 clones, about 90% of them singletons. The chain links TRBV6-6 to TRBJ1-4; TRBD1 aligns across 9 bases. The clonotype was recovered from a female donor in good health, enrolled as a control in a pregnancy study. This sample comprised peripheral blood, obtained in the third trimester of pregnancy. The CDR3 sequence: CASSYDRGNEKLFF. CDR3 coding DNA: TGTGCCAGCAGTTACGACAGGGGGAATGAAAAACTGTTTTTT.